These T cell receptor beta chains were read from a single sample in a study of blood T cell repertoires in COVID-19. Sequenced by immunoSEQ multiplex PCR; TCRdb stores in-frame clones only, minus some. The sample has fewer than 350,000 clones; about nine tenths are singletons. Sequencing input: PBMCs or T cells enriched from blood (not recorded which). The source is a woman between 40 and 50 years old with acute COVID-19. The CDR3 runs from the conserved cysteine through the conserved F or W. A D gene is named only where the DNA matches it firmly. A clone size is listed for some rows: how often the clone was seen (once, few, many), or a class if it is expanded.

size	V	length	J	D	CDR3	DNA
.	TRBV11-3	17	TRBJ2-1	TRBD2	CASSPHRTSGGLDEQFF	TGTGCCAGCAGCCCACACCGGACTAGCGGGGGTCTGGATGAGCAGTTCTTC
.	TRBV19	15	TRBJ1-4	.	CASSILDSSNEKLFF	TGTGCCAGTAGTATCCTAGACAGCAGTAATGAAAAACTGTTTTTT
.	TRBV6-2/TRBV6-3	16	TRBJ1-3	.	CASSYETPISGNTIYF	TGTGCCAGCAGTTACGAGACACCGATCTCTGGAAACACCATATATTTT
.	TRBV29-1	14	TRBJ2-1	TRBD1	CSVGGGQTYNEQFF	TGCAGCGTTGGTGGGGGACAGACTTACAATGAGCAGTTCTTC
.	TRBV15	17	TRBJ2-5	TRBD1	CATSRDYLRDRAETQYF	TGTGCCACCAGCAGAGATTACCTCCGGGACAGGGCAGAGACCCAGTACTTC
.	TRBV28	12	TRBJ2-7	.	CARDYRSYEQYF	TGTGCCAGAGACTATCGATCCTACGAGCAGTACTTC
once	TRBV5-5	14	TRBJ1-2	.	CASSLEGSGYGYTF	TGTGCCAGCAGCTTGGAGGGGTCTGGCTATGGCTACACCTTC
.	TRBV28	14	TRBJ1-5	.	CASNQNRGNQPQHF	TGTGCCAGCAACCAAAACAGGGGCAATCAGCCCCAGCATTTT
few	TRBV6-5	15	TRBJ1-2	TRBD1	CASSFGRQGIYGYTF	TGTGCCAGCAGTTTTGGTCGACAGGGGATCTATGGCTACACCTTC
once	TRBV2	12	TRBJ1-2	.	CASSIRDYGYTF	TGTGCCAGCAGTATCAGGGATTATGGCTACACCTTC
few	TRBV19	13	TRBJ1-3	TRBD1	CASNRGPGNTIYF	TGTGCCAGTAACAGGGGCCCAGGAAACACCATATATTTT
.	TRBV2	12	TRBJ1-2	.	CARSGTRDGYTF	TGTGCCAGGAGCGGGACCCGGGATGGCTACACCTTC
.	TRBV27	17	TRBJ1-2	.	CASRARPGYGVSDGYTF	TGTGCCAGCAGGGCCCGGCCAGGGTACGGCGTCTCTGATGGCTACACCTTC
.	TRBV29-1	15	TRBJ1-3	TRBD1	CSVRQGSKSSNTIYF	TGCAGCGTCAGACAGGGGTCGAAGTCCTCGAACACCATATATTTT
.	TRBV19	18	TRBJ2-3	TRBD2	CASSISDGLAGEADTQYF	TGTGCCAGTAGTATAAGCGATGGACTAGCGGGAGAGGCAGATACGCAGTATTTT